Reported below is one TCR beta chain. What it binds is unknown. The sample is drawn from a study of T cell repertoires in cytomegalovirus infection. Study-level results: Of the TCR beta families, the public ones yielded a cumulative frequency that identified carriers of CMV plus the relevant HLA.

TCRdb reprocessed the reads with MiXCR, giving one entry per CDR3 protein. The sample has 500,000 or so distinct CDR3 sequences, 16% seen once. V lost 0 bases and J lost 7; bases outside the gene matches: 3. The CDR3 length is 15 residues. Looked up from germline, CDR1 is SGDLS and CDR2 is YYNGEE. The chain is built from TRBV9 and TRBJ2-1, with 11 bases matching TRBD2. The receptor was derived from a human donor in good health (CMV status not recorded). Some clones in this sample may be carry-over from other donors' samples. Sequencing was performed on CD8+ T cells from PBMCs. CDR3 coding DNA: TGTGCCAGCAGCGTAGGGGGACTAGCGGTTAATGAGCAGTTCTTC. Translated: CASSVGGLAVNEQFF.